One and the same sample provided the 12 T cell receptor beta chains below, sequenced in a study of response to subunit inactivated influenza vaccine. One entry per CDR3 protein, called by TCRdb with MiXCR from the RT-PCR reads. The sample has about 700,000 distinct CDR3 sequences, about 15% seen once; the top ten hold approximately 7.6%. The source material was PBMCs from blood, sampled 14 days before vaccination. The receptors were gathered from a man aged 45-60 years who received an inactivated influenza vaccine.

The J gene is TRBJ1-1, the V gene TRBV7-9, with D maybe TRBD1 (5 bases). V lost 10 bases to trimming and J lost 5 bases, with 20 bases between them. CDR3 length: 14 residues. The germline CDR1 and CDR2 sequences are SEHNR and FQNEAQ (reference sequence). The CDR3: CATLTEGRGTEAFF. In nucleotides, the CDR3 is TGTGCCACCCTGACAGAAGGAAGGGGAACTGAAGCTTTCTTT. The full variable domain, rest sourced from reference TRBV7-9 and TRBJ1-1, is DTGVSQNPRHKITKRGQNVTFRCDPISEHNRLYWYRQTLGQGPEFLTYFQNEAQLEKSRLLSDRFSAERPKGSFSTLEIQRTEQGDSAMYLCATLTEGRGTEAFFGQGTRLTVV.

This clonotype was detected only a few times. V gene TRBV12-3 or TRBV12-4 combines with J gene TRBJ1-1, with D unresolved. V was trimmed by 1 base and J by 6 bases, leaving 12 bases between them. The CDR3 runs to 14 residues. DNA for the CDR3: TGTGCCAGCAGTTTAGGGCATCAAACCCCTGAAGCTTTCTTT. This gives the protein CASSLGHQTPEAFF.

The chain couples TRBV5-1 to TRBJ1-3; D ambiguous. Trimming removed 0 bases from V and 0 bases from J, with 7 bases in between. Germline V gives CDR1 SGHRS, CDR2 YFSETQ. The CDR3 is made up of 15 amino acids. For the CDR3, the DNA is TGCGCCAGCAGCTTGGACTTTTTCTCTGGAAACACCATATATTTT. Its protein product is CASSLDFFSGNTIYF.

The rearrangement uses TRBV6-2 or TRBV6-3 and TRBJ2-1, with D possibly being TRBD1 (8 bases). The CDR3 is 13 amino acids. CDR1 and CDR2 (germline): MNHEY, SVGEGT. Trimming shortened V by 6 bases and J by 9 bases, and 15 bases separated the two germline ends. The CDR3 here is CASRATGGGEQFF. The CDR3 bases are TGTGCCAGCAGGGCAACAGGGGGGGGTGAGCAGTTCTTC.

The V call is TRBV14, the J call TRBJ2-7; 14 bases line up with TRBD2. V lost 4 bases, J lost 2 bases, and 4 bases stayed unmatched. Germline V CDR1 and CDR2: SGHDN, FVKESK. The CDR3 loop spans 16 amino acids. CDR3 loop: CASSLGTSGSPYEQYF. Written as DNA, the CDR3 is TGTGCCAGCAGCCTCGGGACTAGCGGGAGTCCCTACGAGCAGTACTTC.

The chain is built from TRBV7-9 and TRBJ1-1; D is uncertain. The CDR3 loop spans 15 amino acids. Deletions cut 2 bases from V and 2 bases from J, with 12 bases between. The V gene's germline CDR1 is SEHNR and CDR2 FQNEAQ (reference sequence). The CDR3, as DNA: TGTGCCAGCAGCTTAAGTATGCAGACAAACACTGAAGCTTTCTTT. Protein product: CASSLSMQTNTEAFF. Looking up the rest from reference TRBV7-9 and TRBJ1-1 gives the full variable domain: DTGVSQNPRHKITKRGQNVTFRCDPISEHNRLYWYRQTLGQGPEFLTYFQNEAQLEKSRLLSDRFSAERPKGSFSTLEIQRTEQGDSAMYLCASSLSMQTNTEAFFGQGTRLTVV.

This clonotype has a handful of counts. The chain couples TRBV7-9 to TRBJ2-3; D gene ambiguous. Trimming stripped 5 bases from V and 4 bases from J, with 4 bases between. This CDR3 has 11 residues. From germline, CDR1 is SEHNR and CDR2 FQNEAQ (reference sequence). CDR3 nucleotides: TGTGCCAGCAGCGACCCAGATACGCAGTATTTT. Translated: CASSDPDTQYF.

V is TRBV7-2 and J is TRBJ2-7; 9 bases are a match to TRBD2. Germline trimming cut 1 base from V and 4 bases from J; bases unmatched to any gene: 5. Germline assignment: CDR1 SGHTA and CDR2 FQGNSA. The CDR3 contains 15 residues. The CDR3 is CASSLVSSGVYEQYF. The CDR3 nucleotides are TGTGCCAGCAGCTTAGTTTCTAGCGGGGTGTACGAGCAGTACTTC.

The CDR3 is CASSLYGRRGTGELFF. The CDR3 DNA reads as TGTGCCAGCAGCTTATATGGGCGACGAGGCACCGGGGAGCTGTTTTTT. The rearrangement uses TRBV7-2 and TRBJ2-2, with D uncertain. The germline V gene has CDR1 SGHTA and CDR2 FQGNSA. There are 16 residues in the CDR3. Trimming left V 2 bases short and J 4 bases short, with 14 bases between.

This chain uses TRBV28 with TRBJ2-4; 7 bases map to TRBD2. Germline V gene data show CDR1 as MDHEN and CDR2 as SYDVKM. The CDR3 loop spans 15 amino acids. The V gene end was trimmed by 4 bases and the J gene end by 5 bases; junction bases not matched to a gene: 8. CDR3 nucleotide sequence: TGTGCCAGCAGTTACGGGTTGGGGAGGGAAAACATTCAGTACTTC. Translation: CASSYGLGRENIQYF.

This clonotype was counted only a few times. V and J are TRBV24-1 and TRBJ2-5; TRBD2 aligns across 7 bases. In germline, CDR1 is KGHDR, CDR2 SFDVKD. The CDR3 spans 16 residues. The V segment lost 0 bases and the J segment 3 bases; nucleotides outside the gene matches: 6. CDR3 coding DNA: TGTGCCACCAGTGATTTGTCTTTCGGGGGGAAAGAGACCCAGTACTTC. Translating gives CATSDLSFGGKETQYF.

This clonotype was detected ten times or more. CDR3 loop: CASSPSSGGGYTQYF. The CDR3 DNA follows: TGTGCCAGCAGTCCTTCTAGCGGGGGTGGGTATACGCAGTATTTT. The chain couples TRBV12-3 or TRBV12-4 to TRBJ2-3; 10 positions match TRBD2. V trimming: 5 bases; J trimming: 7 bases; junction bases outside the gene matches: 9. There are 15 residues in the CDR3.